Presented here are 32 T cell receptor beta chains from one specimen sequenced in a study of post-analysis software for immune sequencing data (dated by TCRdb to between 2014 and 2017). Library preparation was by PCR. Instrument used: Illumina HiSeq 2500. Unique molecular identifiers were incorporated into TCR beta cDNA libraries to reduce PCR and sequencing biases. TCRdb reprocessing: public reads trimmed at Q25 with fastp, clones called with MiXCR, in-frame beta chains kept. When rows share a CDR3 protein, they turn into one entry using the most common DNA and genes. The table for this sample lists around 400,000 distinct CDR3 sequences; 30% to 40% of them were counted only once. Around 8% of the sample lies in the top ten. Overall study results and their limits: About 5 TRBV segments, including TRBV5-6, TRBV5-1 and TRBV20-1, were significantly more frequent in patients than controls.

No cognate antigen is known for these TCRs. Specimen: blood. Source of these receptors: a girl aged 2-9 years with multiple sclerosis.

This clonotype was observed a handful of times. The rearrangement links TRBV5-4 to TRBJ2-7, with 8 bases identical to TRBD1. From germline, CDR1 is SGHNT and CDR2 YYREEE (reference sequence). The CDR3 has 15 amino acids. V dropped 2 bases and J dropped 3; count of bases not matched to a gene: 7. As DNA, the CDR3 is TGTGCCAGCAGCTTAGGACAGGGTGATCTCTACGAGCAGTACTTC. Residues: CASSLGQGDLYEQYF.

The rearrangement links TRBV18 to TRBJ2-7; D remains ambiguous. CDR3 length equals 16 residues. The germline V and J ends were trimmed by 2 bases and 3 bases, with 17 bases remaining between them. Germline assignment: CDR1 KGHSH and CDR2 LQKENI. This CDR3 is CASSPGGRAAFYEQYF. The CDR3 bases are TGTGCCAGCTCACCAGGTGGTAGGGCTGCCTTCTACGAGCAGTACTTC.

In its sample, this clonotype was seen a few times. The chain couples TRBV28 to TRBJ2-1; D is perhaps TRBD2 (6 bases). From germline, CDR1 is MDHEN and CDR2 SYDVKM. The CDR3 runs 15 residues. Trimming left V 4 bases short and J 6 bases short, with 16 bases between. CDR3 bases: TGTGCCAGCAGTTCTCCTCCCGGACTATCCAATGAGCAGTTCTTC. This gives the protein CASSSPPGLSNEQFF.

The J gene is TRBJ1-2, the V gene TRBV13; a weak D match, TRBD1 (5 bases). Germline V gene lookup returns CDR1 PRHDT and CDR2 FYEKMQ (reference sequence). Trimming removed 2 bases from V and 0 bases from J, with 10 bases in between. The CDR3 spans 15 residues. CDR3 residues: CASSLKGTPNYGYTF. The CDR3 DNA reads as TGTGCCAGCAGCTTAAAGGGGACCCCTAACTATGGCTACACCTTC.

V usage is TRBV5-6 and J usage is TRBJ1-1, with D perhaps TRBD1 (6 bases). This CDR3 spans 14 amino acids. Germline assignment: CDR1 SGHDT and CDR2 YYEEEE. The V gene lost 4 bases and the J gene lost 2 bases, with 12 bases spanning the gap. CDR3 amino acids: CASSRTEINTEAFF. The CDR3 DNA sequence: TGTGCCAGCAGCCGGACAGAGATCAACACTGAAGCTTTCTTT.

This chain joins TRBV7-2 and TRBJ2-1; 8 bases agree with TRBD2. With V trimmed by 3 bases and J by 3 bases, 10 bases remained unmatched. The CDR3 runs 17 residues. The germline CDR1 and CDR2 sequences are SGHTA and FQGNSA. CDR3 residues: CASSFKAFSGNYNEQFF. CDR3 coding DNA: TGTGCCAGCAGCTTTAAAGCCTTTAGCGGGAACTACAATGAGCAGTTCTTC. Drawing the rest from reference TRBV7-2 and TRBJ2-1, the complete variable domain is GAGVSQSPSNKVTEKGKDVELRCDPISGHTALYWYRQSLGQGLEFLIYFQGNSAPDKSGLPSDRFSAERTGGSVSTLTIQRTQQEDSAVYLCASSFKAFSGNYNEQFFGPGTRLTVL.

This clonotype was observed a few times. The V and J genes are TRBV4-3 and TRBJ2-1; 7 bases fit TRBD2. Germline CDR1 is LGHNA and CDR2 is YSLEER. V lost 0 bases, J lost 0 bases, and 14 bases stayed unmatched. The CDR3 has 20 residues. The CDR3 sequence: CASSQDLAGGGRYSYNEQFF. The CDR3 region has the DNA TGCGCCAGCAGCCAAGATTTGGCCGGGGGAGGGCGGTACTCCTACAATGAGCAGTTCTTC.

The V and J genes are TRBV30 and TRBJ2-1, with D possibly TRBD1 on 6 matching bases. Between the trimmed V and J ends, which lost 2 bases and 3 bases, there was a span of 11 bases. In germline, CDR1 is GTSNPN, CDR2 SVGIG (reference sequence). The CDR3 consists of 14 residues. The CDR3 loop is CAWSTGIGYNEQFF. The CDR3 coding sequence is TGTGCCTGGAGTACAGGGATAGGCTACAATGAGCAGTTCTTC.

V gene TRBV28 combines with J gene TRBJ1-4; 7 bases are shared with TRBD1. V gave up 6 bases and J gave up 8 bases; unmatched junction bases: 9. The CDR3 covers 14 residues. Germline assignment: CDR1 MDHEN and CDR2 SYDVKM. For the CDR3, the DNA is TGTGCCAGCAGATATGACAGGGTAGAAGAAAAACTGTTTTTT. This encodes CASRYDRVEEKLFF.

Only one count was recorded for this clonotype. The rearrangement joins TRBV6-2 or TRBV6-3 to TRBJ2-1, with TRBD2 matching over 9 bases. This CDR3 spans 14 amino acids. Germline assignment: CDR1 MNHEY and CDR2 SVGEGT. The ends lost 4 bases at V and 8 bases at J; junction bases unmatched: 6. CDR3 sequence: CASSFLAGWYEQFF. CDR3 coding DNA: TGTGCCAGCAGTTTTCTAGCGGGATGGTATGAGCAGTTCTTC.

DNA for the CDR3: TGTGCCATCAGTGAGAGGACAGATAATTCACCCCTCCACTTT. It yields the protein CAISERTDNSPLHF. This chain joins TRBV10-3 and TRBJ1-6, with a possible D match to TRBD1 (6 bases). This CDR3 is 14 amino acids long. Trimming stripped 2 bases from V and 5 bases from J, with 7 bases between. The germline V gene has CDR1 ENHRY and CDR2 SYGVKD.

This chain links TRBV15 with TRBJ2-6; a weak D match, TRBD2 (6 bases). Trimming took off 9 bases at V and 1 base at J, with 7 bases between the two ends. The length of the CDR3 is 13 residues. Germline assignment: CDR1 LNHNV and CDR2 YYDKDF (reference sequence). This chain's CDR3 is CATGGSGANVLTF. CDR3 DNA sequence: TGTGCCACGGGGGGATCTGGGGCCAACGTCCTGACTTTC.

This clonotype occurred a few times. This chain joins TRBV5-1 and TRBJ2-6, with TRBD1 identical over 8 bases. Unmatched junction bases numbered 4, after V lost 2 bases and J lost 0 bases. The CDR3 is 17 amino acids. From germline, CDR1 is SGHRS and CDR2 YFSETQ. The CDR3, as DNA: TGCGCCAGCAGCTTTGGGGGACAGGTCTCTGGGGCCAACGTCCTGACTTTC. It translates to CASSFGGQVSGANVLTF.

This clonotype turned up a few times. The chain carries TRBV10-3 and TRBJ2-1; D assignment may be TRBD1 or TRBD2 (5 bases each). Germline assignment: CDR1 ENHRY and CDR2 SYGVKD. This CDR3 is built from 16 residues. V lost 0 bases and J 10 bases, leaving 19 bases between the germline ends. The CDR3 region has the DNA TGTGCCATCAGTGAGTCCGTAGGTGAGGGGTATTGGGAGCAGTTCTTC. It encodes CAISESVGEGYWEQFF.

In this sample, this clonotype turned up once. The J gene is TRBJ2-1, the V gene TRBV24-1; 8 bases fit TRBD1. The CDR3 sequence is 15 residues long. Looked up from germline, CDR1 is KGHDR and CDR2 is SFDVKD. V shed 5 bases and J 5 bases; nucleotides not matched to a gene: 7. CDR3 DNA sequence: TGTGCCACCAGTGTTTACAGGGGGTCTGACAATGAGCAGTTCTTC. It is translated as CATSVYRGSDNEQFF.

The CDR3 coding sequence is TGTGCCAGCAGCTTGGTGGCTAGCGGGGTTCAAGAGACCCAGTACTTC. This sequence encodes CASSLVASGVQETQYF. The rearrangement joins TRBV5-5 to TRBJ2-5, with 9 positions matching TRBD2. The CDR3 has 16 residues. Germline CDR1 reads SGHKS; CDR2 reads YYEKEE (reference sequence). V was clipped by 0 bases and J by 2 bases; unmatched bases: 5.

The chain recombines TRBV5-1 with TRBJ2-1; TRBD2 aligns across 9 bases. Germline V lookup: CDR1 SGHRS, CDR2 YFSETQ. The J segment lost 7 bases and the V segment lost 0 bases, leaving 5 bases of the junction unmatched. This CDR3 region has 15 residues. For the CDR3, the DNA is TGCGCCAGCAGCTTGGTGGTAGCGGGAGATAATGAGCAGTTCTTC. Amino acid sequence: CASSLVVAGDNEQFF.

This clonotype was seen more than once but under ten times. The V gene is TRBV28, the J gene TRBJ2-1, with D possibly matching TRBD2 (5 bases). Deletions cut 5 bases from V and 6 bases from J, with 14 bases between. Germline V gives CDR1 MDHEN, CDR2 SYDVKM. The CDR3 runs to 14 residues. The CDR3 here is CASSTRGFLNEQFF. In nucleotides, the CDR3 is TGTGCCAGCAGTACGAGAGGGTTTCTCAATGAGCAGTTCTTC.

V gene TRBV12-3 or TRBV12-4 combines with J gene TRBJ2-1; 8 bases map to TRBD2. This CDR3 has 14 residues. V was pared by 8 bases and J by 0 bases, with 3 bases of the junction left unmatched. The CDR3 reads CASLSGSSYNEQFF. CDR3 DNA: TGTGCCAGCCTGAGCGGGAGCTCCTACAATGAGCAGTTCTTC.

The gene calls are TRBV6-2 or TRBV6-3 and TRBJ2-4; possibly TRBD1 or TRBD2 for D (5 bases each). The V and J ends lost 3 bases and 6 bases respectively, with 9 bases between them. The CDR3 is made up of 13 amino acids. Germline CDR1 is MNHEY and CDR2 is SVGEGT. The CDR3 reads CASSYKRGNIQYF. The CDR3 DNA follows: TGTGCCAGCAGTTATAAGAGGGGAAACATTCAGTACTTC.

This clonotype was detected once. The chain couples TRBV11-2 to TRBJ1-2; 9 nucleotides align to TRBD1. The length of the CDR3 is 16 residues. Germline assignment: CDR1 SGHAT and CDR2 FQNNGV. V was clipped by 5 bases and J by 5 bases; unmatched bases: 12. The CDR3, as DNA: TGTGCCAGCAGCCCAATTGACGGGACAGGGCGGTATGGCTACACCTTC. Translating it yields CASSPIDGTGRYGYTF.

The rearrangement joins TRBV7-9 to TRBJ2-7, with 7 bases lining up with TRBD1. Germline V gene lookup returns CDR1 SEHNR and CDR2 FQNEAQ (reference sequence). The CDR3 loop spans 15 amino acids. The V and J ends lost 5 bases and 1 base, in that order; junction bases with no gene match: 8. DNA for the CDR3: TGTGCCAGCAGCCCGATAGACAGGGCGTCCTACGAGCAGTACTTC. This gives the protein CASSPIDRASYEQYF.

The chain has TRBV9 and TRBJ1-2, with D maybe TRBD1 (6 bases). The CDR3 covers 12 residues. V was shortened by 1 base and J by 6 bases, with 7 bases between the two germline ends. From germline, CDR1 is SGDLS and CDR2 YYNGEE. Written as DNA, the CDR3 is TGTGCCAGCAGCGTATACAGGGATGGCTACACCTTC. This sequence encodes CASSVYRDGYTF.

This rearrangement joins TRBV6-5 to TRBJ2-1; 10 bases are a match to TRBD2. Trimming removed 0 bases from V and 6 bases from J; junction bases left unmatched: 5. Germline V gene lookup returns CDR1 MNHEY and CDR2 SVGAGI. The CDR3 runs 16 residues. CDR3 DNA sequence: TGTGCCAGCAGTTACTCGAGACTAGCGGGTCGCAATGAGCAGTTCTTC. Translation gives CASSYSRLAGRNEQFF.

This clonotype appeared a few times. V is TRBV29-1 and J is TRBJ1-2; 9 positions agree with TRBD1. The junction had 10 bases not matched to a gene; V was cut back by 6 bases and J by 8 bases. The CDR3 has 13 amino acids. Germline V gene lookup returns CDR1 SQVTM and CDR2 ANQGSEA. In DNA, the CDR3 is TGCAGCGTCCGCCCGGGACAGGGATTCGGCTACACCTTC. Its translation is CSVRPGQGFGYTF.

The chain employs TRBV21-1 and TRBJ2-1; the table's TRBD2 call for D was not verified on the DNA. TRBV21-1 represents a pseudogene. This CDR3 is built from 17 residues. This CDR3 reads CASGYFTSGLSYNEQFF. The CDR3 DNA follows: TGTGCCAGCGGCTATTTCACTAGCGGGCTATCCTACAATGAGCAGTTCTTC.

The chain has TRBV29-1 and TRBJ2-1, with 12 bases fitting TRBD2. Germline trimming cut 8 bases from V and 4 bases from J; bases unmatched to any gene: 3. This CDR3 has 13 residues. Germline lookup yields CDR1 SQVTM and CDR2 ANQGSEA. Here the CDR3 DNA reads TGCAGCTCTAGCGGGAGGGGTTACAATGAGCAGTTCTTC. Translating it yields CSSSGRGYNEQFF.

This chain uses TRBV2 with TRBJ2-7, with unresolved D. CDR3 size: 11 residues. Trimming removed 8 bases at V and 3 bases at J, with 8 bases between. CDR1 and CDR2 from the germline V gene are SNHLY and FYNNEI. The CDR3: CASPKGYEQYF. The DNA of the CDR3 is TGTGCCAGCCCGAAGGGCTACGAGCAGTACTTC.

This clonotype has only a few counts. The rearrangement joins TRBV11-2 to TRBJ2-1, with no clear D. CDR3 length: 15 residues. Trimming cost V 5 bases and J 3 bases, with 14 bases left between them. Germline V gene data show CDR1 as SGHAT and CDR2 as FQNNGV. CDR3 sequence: CASSPTPRIYNEQFF. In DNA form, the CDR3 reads TGTGCCAGCAGCCCTACTCCTAGAATCTACAATGAGCAGTTCTTC.

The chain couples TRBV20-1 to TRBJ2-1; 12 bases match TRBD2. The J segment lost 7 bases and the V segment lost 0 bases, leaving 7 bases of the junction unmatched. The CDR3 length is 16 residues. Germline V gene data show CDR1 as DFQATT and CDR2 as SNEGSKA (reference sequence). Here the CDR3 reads CSARDPSGRAGNEQFF. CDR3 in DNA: TGCAGTGCTAGAGATCCTAGCGGGAGGGCCGGGAATGAGCAGTTCTTC.

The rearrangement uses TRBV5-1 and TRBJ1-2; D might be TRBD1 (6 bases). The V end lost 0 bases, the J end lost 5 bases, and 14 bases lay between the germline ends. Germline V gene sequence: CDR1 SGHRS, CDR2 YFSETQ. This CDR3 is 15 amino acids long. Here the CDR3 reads CASSLAPGQTYGYTF. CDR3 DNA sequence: TGCGCCAGCAGCTTGGCCCCAGGACAGACTTATGGCTACACCTTC.

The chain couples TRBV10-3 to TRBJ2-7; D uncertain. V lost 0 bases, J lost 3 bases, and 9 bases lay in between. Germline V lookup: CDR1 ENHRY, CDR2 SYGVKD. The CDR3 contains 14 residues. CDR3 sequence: CAISESGGNYEQYF. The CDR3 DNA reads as TGTGCCATCAGTGAGTCGGGCGGCAACTACGAGCAGTACTTC.